This T cell receptor beta chain is drawn from a study of blood T cell repertoires in COVID-19. Whole-study context: PBMCs, B-cell-depleted T cells, or T cells were the source of the cDNA or gDNA that made up the material.

The CDR3 sequence is 14 residues long. In germline, CDR1 is KGHSH, CDR2 LQKENI. Trimming removed 3 bases at V and 5 bases at J, with 11 bases between. Using immunoSEQ multiplex PCR, the repertoire was profiled, and TCRdb retains in-frame clones only, with some absent. The table lists 150,000 to 200,000 clones, just under 90% of them singletons. This TCR was recovered from a woman aged 70-85 years with COVID-19, enrolled during active disease. Specimen: peripheral blood. V is TRBV18 and J is TRBJ1-5, with D possibly matching TRBD1 (5 bases). DNA for the CDR3: TGTGCCAGCTCACCGGCGGGGGAGGATCAGCCCCAGCATTTT. This translates into CASSPAGEDQPQHF. Filled out from reference TRBV18 and TRBJ1-5, the complete variable domain reads NAGVMQNPRHLVRRRGQEARLRCSPMKGHSHVYWYRQLPEEGLKFMVYLQKENIIDESGMPKERFSAEFPKEGPSILRIQQVVRGDSAAYFCASSPAGEDQPQHFGDGTRLSIL.